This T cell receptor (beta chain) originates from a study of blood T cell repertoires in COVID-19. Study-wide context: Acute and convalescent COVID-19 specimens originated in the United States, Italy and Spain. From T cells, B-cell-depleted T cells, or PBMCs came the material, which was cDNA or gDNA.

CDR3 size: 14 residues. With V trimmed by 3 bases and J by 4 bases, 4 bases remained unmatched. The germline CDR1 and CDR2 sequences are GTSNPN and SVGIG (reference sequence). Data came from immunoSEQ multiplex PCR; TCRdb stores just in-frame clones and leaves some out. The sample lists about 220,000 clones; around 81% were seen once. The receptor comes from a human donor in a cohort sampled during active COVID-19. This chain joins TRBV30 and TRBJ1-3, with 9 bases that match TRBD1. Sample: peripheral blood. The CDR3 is CAWRPGQGGNTIYF. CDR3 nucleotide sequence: TGTGCCTGGAGACCGGGACAGGGAGGAAACACCATATATTTT.